These 21 T cell receptor beta chains originate from one sample sequenced in a study of cytomegalovirus exposure and HLA in healthy donors. PCR employed 60 Vbeta and 13 Jbeta primers. Repertoires were generated with immunoSEQ multiplex PCR, while TCRdb's copy carries only in-frame clones and drops some. Of 85,000 to 100,000 clones in the sample, 78% were seen once. Sequenced input: PBMCs. These receptors all come from a woman aged 40-49 years in good health and CMV-seropositive.

The rearrangement links TRBV28 to TRBJ1-5; 7 bases line up with TRBD1. CDR1 is MDHEN, CDR2 SYDVKM, per germline. V trimming: 5 bases; J trimming: 4 bases; junction bases outside the gene matches: 11. This CDR3 has 16 amino acids. The CDR3 sequence is CASSLPTGSGNQPQHF. The CDR3 nucleotides read TGTGCCAGCAGTCTGCCGACAGGGAGTGGGAATCAGCCCCAGCATTTT.

The V gene is TRBV10-3, the J gene TRBJ2-7; 15 nucleotides line up with TRBD2. This CDR3 region has 22 residues. Germline CDR1 ENHRY, CDR2 SYGVKD. The ends lost 6 bases at V and 3 bases at J; junction bases unmatched: 24. CDR3 sequence: CAIRAISQPKGLAGGLVYEQYF. Here the CDR3 DNA reads TGTGCCATCAGGGCAATATCCCAACCAAAAGGACTAGCGGGAGGGCTCGTCTACGAGCAGTACTTC.

This clone was observed a handful of times. This chain links TRBV7-6 with TRBJ2-3; 8 bases are a match to TRBD2. The CDR3 consists of 15 residues. In germline, CDR1 is SGHVS, CDR2 FNYEAQ. V lost 5 bases, J lost 2 bases, and 6 bases stayed unmatched. The CDR3 region is CASSRTLAVTDTQYF. The CDR3 nucleotides read TGTGCCAGCAGCCGGACACTAGCGGTCACAGATACGCAGTATTTT.

The J gene is TRBJ2-2, the V gene TRBV30, with 8 bases that match TRBD1. In germline, CDR1 is GTSNPN, CDR2 SVGIG (reference sequence). Trimming removed 3 bases from V and 6 bases from J; junction bases left unmatched: 6. This CDR3 comprises 14 residues. The CDR3 spells CAWSPRTGPGELFF. The CDR3 DNA follows: TGTGCCTGGAGCCCAAGGACAGGGCCCGGGGAGCTGTTTTTT.

J is TRBJ2-2 and V is TRBV6-4, with D maybe TRBD2 (7 bases). Germline loops: CDR1 MRHNA, CDR2 SNTAGT. V lost 2 bases, J lost 7 bases, and 14 bases lay in between. The CDR3 covers 15 residues. CDR3: CASSDPRGRGGELFF. The CDR3 nucleotides read TGTGCCAGCAGTGACCCTAGGGGGAGGGGCGGGGAGCTGTTTTTT.

This clone has only a few counts. The V and J genes are TRBV2 and TRBJ2-7; TRBD2 matches at 8 bases. This CDR3 has 15 amino acids. Germline values: CDR1 SNHLY, CDR2 FYNNEI. V dropped 6 bases and J dropped 0; count of bases not matched to a gene: 7. The CDR3 sequence is CASRGAGADSYEQYF. In DNA, the CDR3 is TGTGCCAGCAGGGGAGCGGGAGCGGACTCCTACGAGCAGTACTTC.

The chain has TRBV6-5 and TRBJ2-7; 10 bases map to TRBD2. V lost 8 bases and J lost 1; bases outside the gene matches: 2. The germline V gene has CDR1 MNHEY and CDR2 SVGAGI. This CDR3 is 13 amino acids long. CDR3 residues: CASGTSVSYEQYF. The CDR3 DNA follows: TGTGCCAGCGGGACTAGCGTTTCCTACGAGCAGTACTTC.

The chain employs TRBV27 and TRBJ1-1; D is ambiguous. Germline CDR1 reads MNHEY; CDR2 reads SMNVEV (reference sequence). V was pared by 3 bases and J by 1 base, with 6 bases between. There are 13 residues in the CDR3. This chain's CDR3 is CASSFPGNTEAFF. For the CDR3, the DNA is TGTGCCAGCAGTTTCCCGGGGAACACTGAAGCTTTCTTT.

This chain connects TRBV13 to TRBJ2-1; unclear D gene. CDR1 and CDR2 (germline): PRHDT, FYEKMQ (reference sequence). This CDR3 region has 13 residues. V was shortened by 5 bases and J by 3 bases, with 8 bases between the two germline ends. The CDR3 DNA is TGTGCCAGCAGCCCCCCACTCTACAATGAGCAGTTCTTC. Translation gives CASSPPLYNEQFF.

V usage is TRBV6-1 and J usage is TRBJ1-1; 9 positions match TRBD1. The CDR3 spans 15 residues. The germline CDR1 and CDR2 sequences are MNHNS and SASEGT. The V and J ends lost 7 bases and 4 bases, in that order; junction bases with no gene match: 10. DNA for the CDR3: TGTGCCAGCATTCCGACAGGGGGGCGCAGCACTGAAGCTTTCTTT. Its translation: CASIPTGGRSTEAFF.

The chain is built from TRBV5-1 and TRBJ2-7, with 7 bases fitting TRBD1. Germline CDR1 SGHRS, CDR2 YFSETQ. V lost 3 bases and J lost 5; bases outside the gene matches: 8. CDR3 length equals 14 residues. CDR3 residues: CASSSLGQADEQYF. The CDR3 DNA sequence: TGCGCCAGCAGCTCCCTAGGACAGGCGGACGAGCAGTACTTC.

This clone was observed a handful of times. The CDR3 DNA sequence: TGCAGCGTTGAATATTTCGCCGCGGGGTTCGGAAACACCATATATTTT. Translating it yields CSVEYFAAGFGNTIYF. The chain uses TRBV29-1 and TRBJ1-3; the D is unclear. The CDR3 loop spans 16 amino acids. Germline values: CDR1 SQVTM, CDR2 ANQGSEA. With 2 bases removed from V and 4 bases from J, the gap between germline ends came to 18 bases.

This chain connects TRBV7-9 to TRBJ2-2; 7 bases are shared with TRBD1. V dropped 5 bases and J dropped 4; count of bases not matched to a gene: 7. This CDR3 contains 15 residues. Germline V gene lookup returns CDR1 SEHNR and CDR2 FQNEAQ (reference sequence). The CDR3 sequence: CASSLQGFGTGELFF. The CDR3 nucleotides read TGTGCCAGCAGCCTACAGGGGTTTGGCACCGGGGAGCTGTTTTTT.

The rearrangement links TRBV6-4 to TRBJ2-3, with 10 bases lining up with TRBD2. Germline CDR1 reads MRHNA; CDR2 reads SNTAGT. Germline trimming cut 7 bases from V and 4 bases from J; bases unmatched to any gene: 5. CDR3 size: 14 residues. As DNA, the CDR3 is TGTGCCAGCAAAAGCGGGAGGGTAGCAGATACGCAGTATTTT. Translating it yields CASKSGRVADTQYF.

This clone was counted ten times or more. The chain employs TRBV7-2 and TRBJ2-2; weak D call: TRBD2 (5 bases). Trimming took 1 base from V and 3 from J, leaving 6 bases between them. Germline lookup yields CDR1 SGHTA and CDR2 FQGNSA. This CDR3 spans 14 amino acids. CDR3 in amino acids: CASSLDGDTGELFF. The DNA for the CDR3 is TGTGCCAGCAGCTTAGACGGGGACACCGGGGAGCTGTTTTTT.

The V call is TRBV5-1, the J call TRBJ2-5; D is possibly TRBD1 (6 bases). The CDR3 consists of 15 residues. Germline V gene lookup returns CDR1 SGHRS and CDR2 YFSETQ. V lost 5 bases and J 4 bases, leaving 18 bases between the germline ends. The CDR3 DNA reads TGCGCCAGCAGTCCCTCTACAGGGTCGGGAGAGACCCAGTACTTC. Its protein product is CASSPSTGSGETQYF. The variable domain in full, with the rest retrieved from reference TRBV5-1 and TRBJ2-5, is KAGVTQTPRYLIKTRGQQVTLSCSPISGHRSVSWYQQTPGQGLQFLFEYFSETQRNKGNFPGRFSGRQFSNSRSEMNVSTLELGDSALYLCASSPSTGSGETQYFGPGTRLLVL.

The genes are TRBV9 and TRBJ2-2; D possibly corresponds to TRBD2 (5 bases). The CDR3 spans 16 residues. V dropped 0 bases and J dropped 1 base, with 10 bases sitting between them. Germline loops: CDR1 SGDLS, CDR2 YYNGEE. The CDR3 bases are TGTGCCAGCAGCGTAGACGGAGGCGGGAACACCGGGGAGCTGTTTTTT. Translation: CASSVDGGGNTGELFF.

The chain has TRBV7-9 and TRBJ1-4, with unresolved D. The CDR3 is 15 residues long. Per the germline V gene, CDR1 is SEHNR and CDR2 is FQNEAQ (reference sequence). Trimming pared 6 bases from V and 5 bases from J, leaving 16 bases between. CDR3 coding DNA: TGTGCCAGCAGTCGAGAACTTGGGGAGAATGAAAAACTGTTTTTT. Translating gives CASSRELGENEKLFF.

The chain recombines TRBV7-2 with TRBJ1-2; D uncertain. V shed 1 base and J shed 3 bases, with 6 bases lying between them. Germline values: CDR1 SGHTA, CDR2 FQGNSA. The CDR3 covers 13 residues. The CDR3 nucleotides read TGTGCCAGCAGCTTAGTATCGGACTATGGCTACACCTTC. Amino acid sequence: CASSLVSDYGYTF.

This clone has a single count. The rearrangement links TRBV28 to TRBJ2-3; TRBD2 matches 13 bases. The CDR3 is 18 residues long. From germline, CDR1 is MDHEN and CDR2 SYDVKM. J lost 3 bases, V lost 4 bases, and 10 bases had no gene match. The CDR3 sequence is CASSSEPGLAGQTDTQYF. CDR3 coding DNA: TGTGCCAGCAGTTCGGAGCCGGGACTAGCGGGACAAACAGATACGCAGTATTTT.

The chain links TRBV7-9 to TRBJ2-7, with 12 bases identical to TRBD1. The J segment lost 6 bases and the V segment lost 6 bases, leaving 9 bases of the junction unmatched. CDR1 and CDR2 from the germline V gene are SEHNR and FQNEAQ (reference sequence). The CDR3 is 15 residues long. In nucleotides, the CDR3 is TGTGCCAGCAGTTTAACCGGGACAGGGGGCCTCGAGCAGTACTTC. Translating it yields CASSLTGTGGLEQYF. The full variable domain, completed using reference TRBV7-9 and TRBJ2-7, is DTGVSQNPRHKITKRGQNVTFRCDPISEHNRLYWYRQTLGQGPEFLTYFQNEAQLEKSRLLSDRFSAERPKGSFSTLEIQRTEQGDSAMYLCASSLTGTGGLEQYFGPGTRLTVT.